The rows below give T cell receptor beta chains drawn from one sample of a study of blood T cell repertoires in COVID-19. Using immunoSEQ multiplex PCR, the repertoire was profiled, and TCRdb retains in-frame clones only, with some absent. Seen here are 250,000 to 350,000 clones, around 87% observed once, and the top ten hold approximately 2%. Material: peripheral blood. The receptor source for this set is a man between 18 and 29 years old with active or convalescent COVID-19. Both conserved end residues are part of each CDR3. D genes are given only for firm matches. For some rows the clone size is stated as once, few or many, or as a class when expanded; others skip it.

-	TRBV20-1	-	11	TRBJ1-1	TGCAGTGCCTGCTGGCTCACTGAAGCTTTCTTT	CSACWLTEAFF
-	TRBV5-4	-	15	TRBJ2-1	TGTGCCAGCAGCTTGACGACAGGACCTCACAATGAGCAGTTCTTC	CASSLTTGPHNEQFF
TRBD2	TRBV19	-	15	TRBJ2-1	TGTGCCAGTAGTATGACTAGCGGGGACTACAATGAGCAGTTCTTC	CASSMTSGDYNEQFF
-	TRBV10-1	-	14	TRBJ1-1	TGCGCCAGCAGCCCGACAGGATTGAACACTGAAGCTTTCTTT	CASSPTGLNTEAFF
TRBD2	TRBV7-2	-	18	TRBJ2-5	TGTGCCAGCAGCTTAGCCCGCGTCTTAGCGGGGGGGCGAGAGACCCAGTACTTC	CASSLARVLAGGRETQYF
-	TRBV6-2/TRBV6-3	-	12	TRBJ2-7	TGTGCCAGCAGTCAACGTCTGGCCGAGCAGTACTTC	CASSQRLAEQYF
TRBD2	TRBV6-6	-	15	TRBJ2-3	TGTGCCAGCAGTTATCTAGCGGATTCAACAGATACGCAGTATTTT	CASSYLADSTDTQYF
-	TRBV6-1	-	15	TRBJ2-5	TGTGCCAGCAGTGAGAGATACAGGGCTTGGGAGACCCAGTACTTC	CASSERYRAWETQYF
TRBD1	TRBV14	once	18	TRBJ2-1	TGTGCCAGCAGCCAAGATCCCCCAGGGGGTTGGGTTAGCGATGAGCAGTTCTTC	CASSQDPPGGWVSDEQFF
TRBD1	TRBV12-5	-	18	TRBJ2-1	TGTGCTAGTGGGTTTTGGGACCCGACAGGGTCTCACTACAATGAGCAGTTCTTC	CASGFWDPTGSHYNEQFF
TRBD2	TRBV3-1/TRBV3-2	-	16	TRBJ2-2	TGTGCCAGCAGCCAACTAGCGAGCGCGGGAGCCGGGGAGCTGTTTTTT	CASSQLASAGAGELFF
-	TRBV4-3	once	14	TRBJ2-1	TGCGCCAGCAGCCAAGATCAGGGTTGGAATGAGCAGTTCTTC	CASSQDQGWNEQFF
-	TRBV12-3/TRBV12-4	-	13	TRBJ1-4	TGTGCCAGCAGTTGGCAGGCCAATGAAAAACTGTTTTTT	CASSWQANEKLFF
-	TRBV9	-	15	TRBJ1-5	TGTGCCAGCAGCGTAGGCGGAGGGAGGGGGCAGCCCCAGCATTTT	CASSVGGGRGQPQHF
-	TRBV6-2/TRBV6-3	-	13	TRBJ1-2	TGTGCCAGCAGTATTTGGACGGGGAGTGGCTACACCTTC	CASSIWTGSGYTF
TRBD1	TRBV4-3	-	15	TRBJ2-7	TGCGCCAGCAGCCAAGAGGGACAGGGCTCCTACGAGCAGTACTTC	CASSQEGQGSYEQYF
-	TRBV6-6	-	13	TRBJ2-7	TGTGCCAGCACAGAGGGAGTCCGATACGAGCAGTACTTC	CASTEGVRYEQYF